This TCR beta chain emerged from a study of shared clonotypes between healthy human individuals (dated by TCRdb to 2020 to 2022). Study-level background: A couple of women and three men aged 18 to 49 years were included in the cohort. For each donor, three plates each were used for CD4 naive and CD4 memory, two plates were used for CD8 naive, and one plate was used for CD8 memory. Blood TCR repertoires of roughly five healthy adults were deeply sequenced to estimate repertoire size and the extent of clonotype sharing between individuals. To increase sequencing depth and limit assay-specific biases, different laboratories used diverse techniques to prepare libraries and sequence TCR repertoires. Each donor's leukapheresis produced roughly between roughly 0.85 and 9.5 billion PBMCs.

CDR1 and CDR2 are read off the germline V gene (reference sequence) as SGHAT and FQDESV. Deletion took 5 bases off V and 7 bases off J, with a span of 15 bases between the germline ends. The cysteine opens and the phenylalanine closes a CDR3 of 13 amino acids. Only the CDR3 part of the read is kept: 39 bases, read in frame from the first base. TCR CDR3 regions were amplified from genomic DNA by multiplex PCR using the deep immunoSEQ assay. Genomic DNA extracted from each cell subset was distributed evenly over all wells of several immunoSEQ 96-well plates, and each plate served as one replicate. For sorted subsets, roughly 200 ng genomic DNA, equal to tens of thousands of T cell genomes, was loaded into each replicate PCR. Purified libraries were measured with a Qubit 3.0 fluorometer, size-checked on a Bioanalyzer 2100, and measured again with the KAPA Library Quantification kit. Every immunoSEQ 96-well plate was sequenced on a dedicated single-read 150-cycle Illumina NextSeq 550 flow cell. Per the authors' processing: Because only junctional sequences without quality scores were contained in the immunoSEQ output, filtering matching that applied to full-length reads could not be performed. Sequences were annotated with PyIR, a Python wrapper for IgBLAST v1.9, using IMGT germline references to assign V/J genes and CDR3. Any read was removed if the V/J assignment was weak (E-value above 1e-6), the CDR3 was missing, or the read contained stop codons, out-of-frame junctions, or ambiguous translated residues. V3J clonotypes were defined as sequences sharing the same inferred V gene, J gene, and CDR3 amino acid sequence. The percentage overlap between two repertoires was calculated by dividing the number of shared unique clonotypes by the size of the smaller repertoire. Three approaches were used to assess repertoire richness: RTK rarefaction, the Chao1 estimator, and Recon v2.1 estimates of unobserved clonotypes. OLGA was used to compute generation probabilities for all TCRbeta clonotypes that the gDNA method yielded from a handful of donors. TCRdb provides this immuneACCESS table in a form limited to in-frame rearrangements. Some clones are lacking; in checked studies, under half of them reflect an unresolved V gene, and why the rest are absent is not known. Clone size and V and J calls were adopted from that table, with D and trimming inferred from the DNA. The sample has over a million clones on record, roughly 74% of them singletons. The leading ten clones occupy roughly 0.57% of the sample.

The donors were healthy, HIV-negative adults who had no recently reported acute infections or vaccinations. Only Caucasian adults living in Nashville, Tennessee, USA were represented among the donors. CD4+ T cells were enriched by magnetic negative selection; naive cells were then positively selected on CD45RA, and the negative fraction formed the memory subset. Blood was obtained by leukapheresis, after which PBMCs were separated by Ficoll-Histopaque density gradient centrifugation and cryopreserved in liquid nitrogen vapor phase. Analytical flow cytometry was used to check the purity and quantity of each magnetically sorted T cell population. Genomic DNA was isolated from every sorted fraction and measured by UV absorbance on a Nanodrop 2000c. The full study reports these points: Incomplete sequencing was indicated by rarefaction of sorted-subset datasets, despite the large sequencing depth. Only blood was sampled, and tissue TCR repertoires likely differ from those in blood. Because the study included a small number of donors, the genetic and exposure-history diversity represented was limited. Pairwise subsampling indicated that sequencing depth was expected to affect the degree of clonotype sharing among donors. Compared with non-shared clonotypes, the clonotypes found in all four sorted-subset donors had higher generation probabilities. Naive subsets generally had larger estimated clonotype richness than memory subsets did. Roughly 5.2% of naive CD4, around 3.5% of naive CD8, roughly 2.4% of memory CD4, and about 0.4% of memory CD8 clonotypes were shared across a few donors.

As concerns this clone: Which antigen it targets is not known. No much larger clone exists at a distance of one base, and base qualities are not known.

The chain employs TRBV11-1 and TRBJ2-7; the D region possibly corresponds to TRBD2 (6 bases align). The sequenced sample consisted of memory CD4+ T cells from PBMCs. In light of the paper, this sample's cell subset or site label describes: CD45RA-negative fraction. The receptor was isolated from a man aged 18 to 29 in good health. Some clones in this sample may be carry-over from other donors' samples. The DNA sequence reads TGTGCCAGCAGCACACGGAGGGGCGGAGAGCAGTACTTC. Its protein reads: CASSTRRGGEQYF.